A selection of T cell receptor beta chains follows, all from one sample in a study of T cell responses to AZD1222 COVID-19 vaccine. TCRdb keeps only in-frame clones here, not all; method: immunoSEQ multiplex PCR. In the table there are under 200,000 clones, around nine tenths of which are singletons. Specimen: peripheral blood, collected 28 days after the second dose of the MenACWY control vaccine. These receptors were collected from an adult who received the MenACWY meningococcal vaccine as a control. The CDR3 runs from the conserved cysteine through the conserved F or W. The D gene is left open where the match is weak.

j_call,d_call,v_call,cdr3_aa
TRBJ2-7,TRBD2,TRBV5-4,CASSRGGTYEQYF
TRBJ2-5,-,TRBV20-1,CSAAQETQYF
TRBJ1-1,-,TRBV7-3,CASSSESWRGTEAFF
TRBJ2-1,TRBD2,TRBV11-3,CASSLAAGGGSEQFF
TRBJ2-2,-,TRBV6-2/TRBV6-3,CASSYSGGFANTGELFF
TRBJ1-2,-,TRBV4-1,CASSPPSEARLANGYTF
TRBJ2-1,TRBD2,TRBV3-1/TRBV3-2,CASSPLAANEQFF
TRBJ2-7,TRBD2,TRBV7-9,CASSLGGGGPYEQYF
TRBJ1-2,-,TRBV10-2,CASSEGRTTSHYGYTF
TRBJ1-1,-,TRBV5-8,CASSQPFGGHRRDEAFF
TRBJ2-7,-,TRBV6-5,CASSSNGAYEQYF
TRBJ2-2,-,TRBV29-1,CSVGSRGATGELFF
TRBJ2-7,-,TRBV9,CASSVLGENLYEQYF
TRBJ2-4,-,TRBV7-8,CASSLARTRLAKNIQYF
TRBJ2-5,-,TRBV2,CATTNQETQYF
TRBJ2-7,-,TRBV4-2,CASSPTIGEQYF
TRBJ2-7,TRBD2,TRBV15,CATSRSGGAAYEQYF
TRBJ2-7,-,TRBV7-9,CASSLSAYEQYF
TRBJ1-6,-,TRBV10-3,CAGHRDSPGGNSPLHF
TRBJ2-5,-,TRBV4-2,CASSQGGSSSQETQYF
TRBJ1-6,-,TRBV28,CASSPGSVLSPLHF
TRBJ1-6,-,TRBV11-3,CASSLAPGAGASPLHF
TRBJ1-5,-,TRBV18,CASQRQKNQPQHF
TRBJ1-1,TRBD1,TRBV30,CAWRLGTGLRNTEAFF
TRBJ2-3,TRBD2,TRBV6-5,CASSRTGTSSHF
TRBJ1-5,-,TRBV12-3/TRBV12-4,CASSLRAAGTFF
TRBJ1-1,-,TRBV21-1,CASSLIQGIRMNTEAFF
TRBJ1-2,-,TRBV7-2,CASSTRGRDGGYTF